A selection of T cell receptor beta chains follows, all from one sample in a study of T cells in Graves' hyperthyroidism and ophthalmopathy. TCRdb ran MiXCR on the multiplex PCR reads and lists one entry per CDR3 protein. The sample lists about 250,000 distinct CDR3 sequences, 22% occurring once. The sample was blood. Every receptor here comes from a man aged 25-45 years with Graves' ophthalmopathy. The CDR3 runs from the conserved cysteine through the conserved F or W. Clone size is not always given. Where it is, it says once, few, many or a class for expanded clones.

clone_size: many
v_call: TRBV11-2
j_call: TRBJ1-1
cdr3_aa: CASSLTVQGTEAFF

clone_size: few
v_call: TRBV20-1
j_call: TRBJ2-3
cdr3_aa: CSASAILAGDDTQYF

clone_size: many
v_call: TRBV2
j_call: TRBJ2-1
cdr3_aa: CASTGTSGRNEQFF

clone_size: NA
v_call: TRBV18
j_call: TRBJ2-2
cdr3_aa: CASSGKGTATGELFF

clone_size: many
v_call: TRBV11-2
j_call: TRBJ2-1
cdr3_aa: CASSLGGSGQGLYNEQFF

clone_size: few
v_call: TRBV5-1
j_call: TRBJ2-3
cdr3_aa: CASSLDGSGSSDTQYF

clone_size: NA
v_call: TRBV27
j_call: TRBJ2-3
cdr3_aa: CASQGDRGTDTQYF

clone_size: NA
v_call: TRBV5-1
j_call: TRBJ2-5
cdr3_aa: CASSLASGRETQYF

clone_size: NA
v_call: TRBV3-1
j_call: TRBJ1-1
cdr3_aa: CASSSSDWGQRTEAFF

clone_size: NA
v_call: TRBV5-6
j_call: TRBJ1-4
cdr3_aa: CASSSSYRGPGNEKLFF

clone_size: NA
v_call: TRBV7-2
j_call: TRBJ1-5
cdr3_aa: CARSLGGSSNQPQHF

clone_size: NA
v_call: TRBV7-9
j_call: TRBJ2-5
cdr3_aa: CASETGEEETQYF

clone_size: NA
v_call: TRBV19
j_call: TRBJ2-3
cdr3_aa: CASSIIRTSGVTDTQYF

clone_size: NA
v_call: TRBV6-2/TRBV6-3
j_call: TRBJ2-1
cdr3_aa: CASSFGRIYNEQFF

clone_size: few
v_call: TRBV19
j_call: TRBJ2-7
cdr3_aa: CASSISGNTKYEQYF

clone_size: once
v_call: TRBV6-1
j_call: TRBJ2-7
cdr3_aa: CASSPVGGRPYEQYF

clone_size: few
v_call: TRBV18
j_call: TRBJ1-4
cdr3_aa: CASSDGANEKLFF

clone_size: many
v_call: TRBV11-2
j_call: TRBJ1-2
cdr3_aa: CASSLVGIPNYGYTF

clone_size: few
v_call: TRBV28
j_call: TRBJ1-5
cdr3_aa: CASTWQGLLDQPQHF

clone_size: NA
v_call: TRBV6-1
j_call: TRBJ1-4
cdr3_aa: CASSEDVLGANEKLFF

clone_size: NA
v_call: TRBV24-1
j_call: TRBJ2-3
cdr3_aa: CATSDFIHTQYF

clone_size: NA
v_call: TRBV5-1
j_call: TRBJ1-2
cdr3_aa: CASSLFVGSNYGYTF

clone_size: few
v_call: TRBV29-1
j_call: TRBJ1-2
cdr3_aa: CSVEMLRGEINYGYTF

clone_size: NA
v_call: TRBV28
j_call: TRBJ2-1
cdr3_aa: CASSPGGRAYNEQFF

clone_size: few
v_call: TRBV9
j_call: TRBJ1-2
cdr3_aa: CASSRQGSAGYTF

clone_size: NA
v_call: TRBV7-2
j_call: TRBJ2-3
cdr3_aa: CASSTGLGSTDTQYF

clone_size: NA
v_call: TRBV2
j_call: TRBJ1-5
cdr3_aa: CASKGQPVYSNQPQHF

clone_size: many
v_call: TRBV7-8
j_call: TRBJ2-3
cdr3_aa: CASSLAAAGGPDTQYF

clone_size: few
v_call: TRBV14
j_call: TRBJ2-5
cdr3_aa: CASSLSTGGWETQYF

clone_size: many
v_call: TRBV3-1
j_call: TRBJ2-7
cdr3_aa: CASSPLGQYEQYF